This TCR beta chain emerged from a study of CD8 T cells in ankylosing spondylitis. Regarding the study as a whole: What seemed typical of ankylosing spondylitis blood was a TCR beta motif built from roughly eight highly homologous variants. Clones linked to the disease showed a CD8+ phenotype. They occurred at relatively low frequencies in peripheral blood.

Turning to this clonotype: Its antigen is undetermined.

The CDR3 totals 16 residues. Germline V lookup: CDR1 KGHDR, CDR2 SFDVKD. J gave up 0 bases and V 3 bases, and 4 bases lay outside the gene matches. Libraries of TCR beta came from quantitative 5'-RACE with molecular barcodes. TCRdb analysed the 5' RACE reads with MiXCR anew, one entry per CDR3 protein. The data contain about 440,000 distinct CDR3 sequences, 17% of them seen just once; the ten biggest clones take up approximately 0.93%. This receptor was obtained from a male donor with ankylosing spondylitis. Input material: blood, either unsorted or a sorted T cell fraction (not recorded which). The gene calls are TRBV24-1 and TRBJ2-5, with 9 bases that match TRBD2. This CDR3 is CATSDATSGNQETQYF. DNA of the CDR3: TGTGCCACCAGTGATGCGACTAGCGGCAACCAAGAGACCCAGTACTTC.